These 10 T cell receptor beta chains were all obtained from the same sample, sequenced in a study of T cell responses to AZD1222 COVID-19 vaccine. Method: immunoSEQ multiplex PCR; TCRdb's copy keeps in-frame clones and lacks some. The data show 150,000 or so clones, roughly nine tenths seen once. This specimen consisted of peripheral blood, obtained on day 0 of AZD1222 vaccination. Receptors were obtained from an adult in good health.

The chain recombines TRBV21-1 with TRBJ2-7; the table names TRBD1, a call not compared with the DNA. TRBV21-1 is flagged as a pseudogene. The CDR3 covers 19 residues. CDR3 sequence (DNA): TGTGCCAGCAGCAAAGTAAAAGTAGCGTGGGACAGGCTCCCCTACGAGCAGTACTTC. Protein: CASSKVKVAWDRLPYEQYF.

The rearrangement joins TRBV4-3 to TRBJ1-2, with 8 bases that match TRBD1. The CDR3 covers 16 residues. The germline CDR1 and CDR2 sequences are LGHNA and YSLEER. V dropped 4 bases and J dropped 8; count of bases not matched to a gene: 15. CDR3 sequence: CASSPNWGTQGGGYTF. CDR3 DNA sequence: TGCGCCAGCAGCCCCAATTGGGGGACACAGGGGGGCGGCTACACCTTC.

The chain has TRBV29-1 and TRBJ2-5; D unresolved. The V and J ends lost 0 bases and 7 bases respectively, with 9 bases between them. CDR1 is SQVTM and CDR2 is ANQGSEA in the germline V gene. This CDR3 has 12 amino acids. Written as DNA, the CDR3 is TGCAGCGTTGAAGAGACTGAAGGGACCCAGTACTTC. Its translation: CSVEETEGTQYF.

The chain employs TRBV4-1 and TRBJ2-7, with 10 positions matching TRBD1. The J segment lost 3 bases and the V segment lost 3 bases, leaving 5 bases of the junction unmatched. The CDR3 covers 15 residues. Germline V gene sequence: CDR1 MGHRA, CDR2 YSYEKL. The CDR3 bases are TGCGCCAGCAGCCAGGACAGGGGGGGTTACTACGAGCAGTACTTC. Translation gives CASSQDRGGYYEQYF.

The chain joins TRBV7-2 to TRBJ1-1; D ambiguous. Trimming pared 1 base from V and 5 bases from J, leaving 8 bases between. This CDR3 region has 13 residues. Germline V lookup: CDR1 SGHTA, CDR2 FQGNSA. CDR3 residues: CASSLERETEAFF. The CDR3 DNA follows: TGTGCCAGCAGCTTAGAGAGGGAAACTGAAGCTTTCTTT.

This rearrangement joins TRBV24-1 to TRBJ2-1, with a tentative D call TRBD1 (5 bases). CDR1 and CDR2 (germline): KGHDR, SFDVKD. CDR3 length equals 14 residues. Trimming cost V 5 bases and J 2 bases, with 9 bases left between them. CDR3 amino acids: CATSGWGAYNEQFF. DNA for the CDR3: TGTGCCACCAGTGGCTGGGGCGCCTACAATGAGCAGTTCTTC.

The V gene is TRBV27, the J gene TRBJ1-6; D ambiguous. The CDR3 covers 14 residues. Germline assignment: CDR1 MNHEY and CDR2 SMNVEV (reference sequence). Trimming shortened V by 8 bases and J by 5 bases, and 13 bases separated the two germline ends. CDR3 coding DNA: TGTGCCAGCCTCACAGTCGTCGATAATTCACCCCTCCACTTT. This codes for CASLTVVDNSPLHF.

This chain joins TRBV6-5 and TRBJ1-2, with 9 nucleotides matching TRBD1. Trimming removed 5 bases from V and 6 bases from J; junction bases left unmatched: 10. The CDR3 runs 15 residues. Germline CDR1 and CDR2: MNHEY and SVGAGI. The CDR3 here is CASSTYRGPSDGYTF. In DNA form, the CDR3 reads TGTGCCAGCAGTACCTACAGGGGGCCCTCAGATGGCTACACCTTC.

The chain carries TRBV6-5 and TRBJ1-5; D is unresolved. Trimming cost V 10 bases and J 4 bases, with 14 bases left between them. Germline V gives CDR1 MNHEY, CDR2 SVGAGI. The CDR3 is 13 amino acids. The CDR3 is CATSDGRNQPQHF. The CDR3 coding sequence is TGTGCCACCTCAGACGGCAGAAATCAGCCCCAGCATTTT.

The gene calls are TRBV9 and TRBJ1-3; D gene ambiguous. The ends were cut back, 0 bases at V and 4 bases at J, with 5 bases in the middle. The length of the CDR3 is 13 residues. Germline values: CDR1 SGDLS, CDR2 YYNGEE. The CDR3: CASSVDGGNTIYF. The CDR3 bases are TGTGCCAGCAGCGTAGACGGGGGAAACACCATATATTTT.